The next 27 T cell receptor beta chains were all read from a single sample in a study of blood T cell repertoires in COVID-19. Sequencing was performed with immunoSEQ multiplex PCR; in TCRdb, only in-frame clones are kept and a portion is missing. The sample shows 250,000 to 350,000 clones, more than 80% of them seen only once. Sequenced input: peripheral blood. These receptors originate from a woman in her 30s with COVID-19, enrolled during active disease.

As regards this clone: This sample includes further DNA sequences coding for the same CDR3. V and J are TRBV11-2 and TRBJ2-1, with TRBD1 as a possible D gene (5 bases). The CDR3 has 12 amino acids. Trimming shortened V by 5 bases and J by 7 bases, and 9 bases separated the two germline ends. Germline V gives CDR1 SGHAT, CDR2 FQNNGV. In DNA form, the CDR3 reads TGTGCCAGCAGCAGGGGTGGGAATGAGCAGTTCTTC. Its protein product is CASSRGGNEQFF.

The V call is TRBV7-2, the J call TRBJ2-7; TRBD1 matches at 11 bases. V shed 3 bases, J shed 6 bases, and the junction held 4 bases outside the gene matches. The germline V gene has CDR1 SGHTA and CDR2 FQGNSA. The CDR3 totals 14 residues. The CDR3 loop is CASSLGQGGGEQYF. CDR3 sequence (DNA): TGTGCCAGCAGCTTGGGACAGGGGGGAGGCGAGCAGTACTTC.

The V and J genes are TRBV6-9 and TRBJ2-1; 8 bases map to TRBD1. With V trimmed by 9 bases and J by 0 bases, 16 bases remained unmatched. The germline V gene encodes CDR1 MNHGY and CDR2 SVAAGI. CDR3 size: 18 residues. CDR3 in DNA: TGTGCCAGGAATAGGTGGACAGGGTTGAAGGGCTCCTACAATGAGCAGTTCTTC. This sequence encodes CARNRWTGLKGSYNEQFF.

The genes are TRBV7-2 and TRBJ1-4; TRBD1 agrees at 7 bases. Germline V gene sequence: CDR1 SGHTA, CDR2 FQGNSA. CDR3 size: 14 residues. The junction had 3 bases not matched to a gene; V was cut back by 3 bases and J by 5 bases. CDR3 region: CASSLTGPNEKLFF. For the CDR3, the DNA is TGTGCCAGCAGCTTGACAGGGCCGAATGAAAAACTGTTTTTT.

V is TRBV28 and J is TRBJ2-3; D is perhaps TRBD2 (5 bases). Germline CDR1 is MDHEN and CDR2 is SYDVKM. The CDR3 is 17 residues long. The V end was cut by 4 bases, the J end by 2 bases, with 19 bases between. The DNA of the CDR3 is TGTGCCAGCAGTTCCCTCCCGAGGACTGTCTTCACAGATACGCAGTATTTT. Protein product: CASSSLPRTVFTDTQYF.

The rearrangement uses TRBV4-3 and TRBJ1-5; D is perhaps TRBD1 (6 bases). Germline CDR1 and CDR2: LGHNA and YSLEER. This CDR3 region has 15 residues. Deletions cut 1 base from V and 5 bases from J, with 12 bases between. The CDR3 coding sequence is TGCGCCAGCAGCCAAGGACTCCAGGGGTATCAGCCCCAGCATTTT. Protein: CASSQGLQGYQPQHF.

The chain couples TRBV28 to TRBJ1-1; D call uncertain. The germline CDR1 and CDR2 sequences are MDHEN and SYDVKM. With 7 bases removed from V and 1 base from J, the gap between germline ends came to 13 bases. This CDR3 region has 14 residues. CDR3 DNA: TGTGCCAGCAAACCGAGGGCGGAGAACACTGAAGCTTTCTTT. This translates into CASKPRAENTEAFF. Together with reference TRBV28 and TRBJ1-1, the CDR3 gives the full variable domain: DVKVTQSSRYLVKRTGEKVFLECVQDMDHENMFWYRQDPGLGLRLIYFSYDVKMKEKGDIPEGYSVSREKKERFSLILESASTNQTSMYLCASKPRAENTEAFFGQGTRLTVV.

The chain couples TRBV12-5 to TRBJ2-1; 8 bases align to TRBD2. The J segment lost 5 bases and the V segment lost 1 base, leaving 4 bases of the junction unmatched. The CDR3 is made up of 15 amino acids. Germline lookup yields CDR1 LGHNT and CDR2 FRNRAP. The CDR3 here is CASGLGSGKNNEQFF. DNA of the CDR3: TGTGCTAGTGGTTTGGGTAGCGGGAAGAACAATGAGCAGTTCTTC.

The gene calls are TRBV18 and TRBJ2-1; the match to TRBD1 covers 7 bases. This CDR3 spans 15 amino acids. With 3 bases clipped from V and 7 bases from J, the junction kept 9 bases outside the gene matches. Looked up from germline, CDR1 is KGHSH and CDR2 is LQKENI. Written as DNA, the CDR3 is TGTGCCAGCTCACCTGAAGGGGGCCTTGGGAATGAGCAGTTCTTC. Translation gives CASSPEGGLGNEQFF.

The rearrangement uses TRBV9 and TRBJ2-3; D is uncertain. This CDR3 region has 14 residues. The germline V gene has CDR1 SGDLS and CDR2 YYNGEE. The V end was cut by 7 bases, the J end by 2 bases, with 14 bases between. CDR3 protein: CASGAAWVTDTQYF. The CDR3 DNA reads as TGTGCCAGCGGAGCTGCGTGGGTCACAGATACGCAGTATTTT.

This clone was detected only a few times. This chain joins TRBV29-1 and TRBJ1-2; a possible D gene is TRBD1 (5 bases). The germline gives CDR1 SQVTM, CDR2 ANQGSEA. Between the trimmed V and J ends, which lost 1 base and 5 bases, there was a span of 14 bases. The CDR3 has 14 amino acids. In nucleotides, the CDR3 is TGCAGCGTTGAAGGAGGACTTGGGGGGTATGGCTACACCTTC. Protein product: CSVEGGLGGYGYTF.

The table lists this clone with a few counts. The chain is built from TRBV29-1 and TRBJ1-2; 8 bases are shared with TRBD1. CDR3 length: 15 amino acids. Germline CDR1 reads SQVTM; CDR2 reads ANQGSEA. Trimming took 7 bases from V and 8 from J; bases not matched to a gene: 18. The CDR3 protein is CSGGTGTGTGDGYTF. CDR3 nucleotide sequence: TGCAGCGGGGGAACGGGAACCGGGACAGGCGACGGCTACACCTTC.

This chain links TRBV27 with TRBJ1-2; D possibly corresponds to TRBD1 (5 bases). The CDR3 sequence is 13 residues long. Trimming removed 7 bases at V and 6 bases at J, with 15 bases between. The germline V gene has CDR1 MNHEY and CDR2 SMNVEV (reference sequence). The CDR3 protein is CASTSLGGDGYTF. CDR3 nucleotides: TGTGCCAGCACTTCACTGGGGGGGGATGGCTACACCTTC.

The rearrangement uses TRBV6-5 and TRBJ2-5; TRBD1 matches at 7 bases. In germline, CDR1 is MNHEY, CDR2 SVGAGI. This CDR3 spans 14 amino acids. Trimming took 4 bases from V and 7 from J; bases not matched to a gene: 9. CDR3 in amino acids: CASSWDSPGGTQYF. DNA for the CDR3: TGTGCCAGCAGTTGGGACAGTCCTGGGGGGACCCAGTACTTC.

The V call is TRBV6-2 or TRBV6-3, the J call TRBJ2-3, with 10 bases aligning to TRBD2. Germline V CDR1 and CDR2: MNHEY, SVGEGT. The CDR3 loop spans 15 amino acids. V lost 6 bases to trimming and J lost 0 bases; unmatched junction nucleotides: 3. CDR3 loop: CASSPTSGSTDTQYF. CDR3 in DNA: TGTGCCAGCAGCCCGACTAGCGGGAGCACAGATACGCAGTATTTT.

The V gene is TRBV6-2 or TRBV6-3, the J gene TRBJ1-1, with a weak D call TRBD1 (6 bases). Trimming took 4 bases from V and 3 from J, leaving 12 bases between them. The CDR3 covers 14 residues. Germline CDR1 is MNHEY and CDR2 is SVGEGT. The CDR3 nucleotides are TGTGCCAGCAGTTCCAACAGGGTAGACACTGAAGCTTTCTTT. Protein product: CASSSNRVDTEAFF.

The genes are TRBV25-1 and TRBJ1-2; D might be TRBD1 (6 bases). V was clipped by 0 bases and J by 2 bases, with 7 bases between them. Germline V gives CDR1 MGHDK, CDR2 SYGVNS. This CDR3 is 14 amino acids long. The CDR3 here is CASSEYGQNYGYTF. The CDR3 nucleotides read TGTGCCAGCAGTGAATACGGACAGAACTATGGCTACACCTTC.

The gene calls are TRBV6-5 and TRBJ2-7; 9 bases are a match to TRBD1. Germline CDR1 and CDR2: MNHEY and SVGAGI. The CDR3 sequence is 13 residues long. The J segment lost 6 bases and the V segment lost 5 bases, leaving 5 bases of the junction unmatched. The CDR3 DNA reads as TGTGCCAGCAGTCTAAGACAGGGGGGCGAGCAGTACTTC. Translating it yields CASSLRQGGEQYF.

The CDR3 region has the DNA TGTGCCAGCCTGGGCCGGGCGGGGGCGCGGTCAGATACGCAGTATTTT. This encodes CASLGRAGARSDTQYF. The chain uses TRBV2 and TRBJ2-3; tentatively, D is TRBD2 (7 bases). Germline values: CDR1 SNHLY, CDR2 FYNNEI. The CDR3 length is 16 residues. V gave up 8 bases and J gave up 4 bases, with 22 bases separating them.

The chain employs TRBV25-1 and TRBJ2-5; maybe TRBD1 (5 bases). V was shortened by 2 bases and J by 2 bases, with 12 bases between the two germline ends. Germline V gives CDR1 MGHDK, CDR2 SYGVNS. This CDR3 is 15 amino acids long. The CDR3 is CASSEPPTGQETQYF. Here the CDR3 DNA reads TGTGCCAGCAGTGAACCTCCCACAGGTCAAGAGACCCAGTACTTC.

About this clone: Other DNA variants within this sample encode the same CDR3. This sequence joins TRBV28 and TRBJ2-5; the match to TRBD2 covers 12 bases. The CDR3 has 14 amino acids. The germline V gene has CDR1 MDHEN and CDR2 SYDVKM. V was pared by 6 bases and J by 5 bases, with 4 bases of the junction left unmatched. CDR3 DNA: TGTGCCAGCAGACCCGGACTAGCGGGGGAGACCCAGTACTTC. Amino acids: CASRPGLAGETQYF. The variable domain in full, with the rest retrieved from reference TRBV28 and TRBJ2-5, is DVKVTQSSRYLVKRTGEKVFLECVQDMDHENMFWYRQDPGLGLRLIYFSYDVKMKEKGDIPEGYSVSREKKERFSLILESASTNQTSMYLCASRPGLAGETQYFGPGTRLLVL.

V usage is TRBV12-3 or TRBV12-4 and J usage is TRBJ1-2, with TRBD1 matching 7 bases. CDR3 size: 13 residues. V trimming: 4 bases; J trimming: 3 bases; junction bases outside the gene matches: 2. The CDR3 region is CASSSTGYYGYTF. CDR3 coding DNA: TGTGCCAGCAGTTCGACAGGGTACTATGGCTACACCTTC.

This sequence joins TRBV19 and TRBJ2-7; D gene uncertain. Germline CDR1 is LNHDA and CDR2 is SQIVND (reference sequence). The CDR3 is 14 amino acids. Trimming shortened V by 3 bases and J by 3 bases, and 12 bases separated the two germline ends. The DNA of the CDR3 is TGTGCCAGTAGTATCTCAGACTTTAGCTACGAGCAGTACTTC. Translated, it gives CASSISDFSYEQYF. The whole variable domain, filled in from reference TRBV19 and TRBJ2-7, reads DGGITQSPKYLFRKEGQNVTLSCEQNLNHDAMYWYRQDPGQGLRLIYYSQIVNDFQKGDIAEGYSVSREKKESFPLTVTSAQKNPTAFYLCASSISDFSYEQYFGPGTRLTVT.

This sequence joins TRBV11-2 and TRBJ2-1, with 7 bases fitting TRBD2. Germline-derived CDR1 and CDR2 are SGHAT and FQNNGV. The CDR3 length is 13 residues. Trimming took 3 bases from V and 14 from J; bases not matched to a gene: 10. The CDR3 DNA reads as TGTGCCAGCAGCTTCTCTGACTCAAGCGGGAAGTTCTTC. It specifies CASSFSDSSGKFF. The full variable domain, its missing parts supplied by reference TRBV11-2 and TRBJ2-1, is EAGVAQSPRYKIIEKRQSVAFWCNPISGHATLYWYQQILGQGPKLLIQFQNNGVVDDSQLPKDRFSAERLKGVDSTLKIQPAKLEDSAVYLCASSFSDSSGKFFGPGTRLTVL.

The rearrangement uses TRBV5-4 and TRBJ2-4; D is possibly TRBD2 (6 bases). CDR1 and CDR2 (germline): SGHNT, YYREEE (reference sequence). The CDR3 covers 13 residues. V shed 4 bases and J shed 9 bases, with 14 bases lying between them. As DNA, the CDR3 is TGTGCCAGCAGCCACCGGGACTCCCTCATTCAGTACTTC. Encoded protein: CASSHRDSLIQYF.

This chain joins TRBV5-4 and TRBJ2-1; possible D gene TRBD2, 5 bases. The CDR3 covers 14 residues. V lost 0 bases and J lost 4, with 8 bases in between. The germline V gene has CDR1 SGHNT and CDR2 YYREEE (reference sequence). CDR3 protein: CASSLGLLYNEQFF. DNA for the CDR3: TGTGCCAGCAGCTTGGGACTACTTTACAATGAGCAGTTCTTC.

The chain recombines TRBV19 with TRBJ1-2; 8 nucleotides align to TRBD1. J was trimmed by 5 bases and V by 8 bases; bases with no gene match: 4. The CDR3 is made up of 12 amino acids. The V gene's germline CDR1 is LNHDA and CDR2 SQIVND (reference sequence). The CDR3 loop is CASRTGYYGYTF. DNA for the CDR3: TGTGCCAGTCGGACAGGGTATTATGGCTACACCTTC.